Listed below are T cell receptor beta chains from one sample, sequenced in a study of T-cell memory formation after mild COVID-19. TCRdb called the 5' RACE reads again in MiXCR, with one record for every CDR3 protein. Of some 250,000 distinct CDR3 sequences listed, roughly 18% are singletons. Specimen: PBMCs or a T cell subset sorted from them (not recorded which). The receptors were sampled from a man between 18 and 35 years old who had mild COVID-19 (a few samples of this study predate the infection). Cell type and time point are not known. CDR3s include the opening cysteine and the closing phenylalanine or tryptophan. Each record gives: D gene, J gene, V gene, clone size, CDR3 DNA, CDR3 protein. D genes are given only for firm matches. A clone size is listed for some rows: how often the clone was seen (once, few, many), or a class if it is expanded.

>NA|TRBJ1-2|TRBV19|once
TGTGCCAGTAGTATGCGGGGGGCGGATGGCTACACCTTC
CASSMRGADGYTF
>TRBD1|TRBJ2-5|TRBV4-3|NA
TGCGCCAGCAGCCAAGATATGGGGACAGGGGCGCAGACCCAGTACTTC
CASSQDMGTGAQTQYF
>TRBD1|TRBJ2-5|TRBV20-1|NA
TGCAGTGCTAGACGGACAGGGAAAGAGACCCAGTACTTC
CSARRTGKETQYF
>TRBD1|TRBJ1-4|TRBV3-1|NA
TGTGCCAGCAGCCAAGATCTCACGGCGTTTCAGGGACAGCTTTTT
CASSQDLTAFQGQLF
>NA|TRBJ2-3|TRBV7-9|many
TGTGCCAGCAGCTTAGGAGAAACACGCACAGATACGCAGTATTTT
CASSLGETRTDTQYF
>TRBD1|TRBJ1-2|TRBV4-2|NA
TGTGCCAGCAGCCAGCCGGGACAGGGAGTTCGTGGCTACACCTTC
CASSQPGQGVRGYTF
>NA|TRBJ2-5|TRBV7-9|few
TGTGCCAGCGGACACATTTCCGAAGAGACCCAGTACTTC
CASGHISEETQYF
>NA|TRBJ1-5|TRBV7-2|NA
TGTGCCAGCAGCTTTGAGGGATATAGCAATCAGCCCCAGCATTTT
CASSFEGYSNQPQHF
>NA|TRBJ2-7|TRBV20-1|NA
TGCAGTGCTAGCGACTTAGCGGTTAGCTCCTACGAGCAGTACTTC
CSASDLAVSSYEQYF
>NA|TRBJ1-5|TRBV21-1|NA
TGTGCCAGCAGCAAAGGCGGGGTAGTTCAGCCCCAGCATTTT
CASSKGGVVQPQHF
>NA|TRBJ1-2|TRBV30|few
TGTGCCTGGAGTGATGAAAGGGGCAGTCTAAGATACACCTTC
CAWSDERGSLRYTF
>NA|TRBJ2-7|TRBV11-2|few
TGTGCCAGCAGTCCGTGGGACCCCGAAGGTTACGAGCAGTACTTC
CASSPWDPEGYEQYF
>TRBD1|TRBJ1-5|TRBV3-1|few
TGTGCCAGCAGCCAGCCCTGGGACAGGGTCAATCAGCCCCAGCATTTT
CASSQPWDRVNQPQHF
>NA|TRBJ1-2|TRBV9|NA
TGTGCCAGCAGCGTCGATGACAGAGCTAACTATGGCTACACCTTC
CASSVDDRANYGYTF
>NA|TRBJ2-6|TRBV5-1|few
TGCGCCAGCAGCTTGGGGGTTTACTCTGGGGCCAACGTCCTGACTTTC
CASSLGVYSGANVLTF
>NA|TRBJ2-5|TRBV20-1|NA
TGCAGTGCAGCTGGGGCGGGGCTCGAAGAGACCCAGTACTTC
CSAAGAGLEETQYF
>TRBD1|TRBJ1-2|TRBV9|few
TGTGCCAGCAGCCCCAAGGACAGGGGCAACTATGGCTACACCTTC
CASSPKDRGNYGYTF
>TRBD1|TRBJ1-6|TRBV5-1|few
TGCGCCAGCAGCTTGGGAGGGGGCAGGAATTCACCCCTCCACTTT
CASSLGGGRNSPLHF
>TRBD2|TRBJ2-1|TRBV5-1|NA
TGCGCCAGCAGCTCGGGGGGGAGCGGCCTAGAGCAGTTCTTC
CASSSGGSGLEQFF
>NA|TRBJ1-1|TRBV3-1|NA
TGCGCCAGCAGCCAGGAACCGGGGAACACTGAAGCTTTCTTT
CASSQEPGNTEAFF
>NA|TRBJ2-5|TRBV27|few
TGTGCCAGCAGACAAGGGACGTTACATCGGACCCAGTACTTC
CASRQGTLHRTQYF
>NA|TRBJ1-5|TRBV4-1|NA
TGCGCCAGCAGCCAGAGAGAGAGCCATCAGCCCCAGCATTTT
CASSQRESHQPQHF
>TRBD1|TRBJ1-4|TRBV5-1|NA
TGCGCCAGCAGCACGGGACAGCTTATTAATGAAAAACTGTTTTTT
CASSTGQLINEKLFF
>NA|TRBJ2-1|TRBV29-1|few
TGCAGCGTTGAGGGCGGGAATGAGCAGTTCTTC
CSVEGGNEQFF
>NA|TRBJ1-5|TRBV20-1|few
TGCAGTGCTAGAGATTGGAGGGAAGGGGACCAGCCCCAGCATTTT
CSARDWREGDQPQHF
>NA|TRBJ1-4|TRBV7-9|few
TGTGCCAGCAGCTTCTACGGGGATATGGGTGAAAAACTGTTTTTT
CASSFYGDMGEKLFF
>NA|TRBJ2-7|TRBV4-1|many
TGCGCCAGCAGCCAAGGGGGACATGCAGACGAGCAGTACTTC
CASSQGGHADEQYF
>NA|TRBJ2-7|TRBV11-2|few
TGTGCCAGCAGCGGGGGGCGGTCCTACGAGCAGTACTTC
CASSGGRSYEQYF
>NA|TRBJ1-1|TRBV2|NA
TGTGCCAGCACCCTCGGGGAGGGGGCTGAAGCTTTCTTT
CASTLGEGAEAFF
>NA|TRBJ2-2|TRBV11-2|many
TGTGCCAGCAGCGCGGACGGGGCCGGGGAGCTGTTTTTT
CASSADGAGELFF
>NA|TRBJ2-3|TRBV11-2|few
TGTGCCAGCAGCTTCCAGGTAGATACGCAGTATTTT
CASSFQVDTQYF
>TRBD2|TRBJ2-3|TRBV5-1|few
TGCGCCAGCAGCTTGAGGGCTAGCGGGGCTAGCACAGATACGCAGTATTTT
CASSLRASGASTDTQYF
>NA|TRBJ2-3|TRBV5-5|NA
TGTGCCAGCAGCTTGGGGGTAACTAGCACAGATACGCAGTATTTT
CASSLGVTSTDTQYF
>TRBD2|TRBJ2-5|TRBV7-2|NA
TGTGCCAGCAAGGTAGCGGGGGCAGAGACCCAGTACTTC
CASKVAGAETQYF
>NA|TRBJ2-3|TRBV20-1|many
TGCGCCGAAGGCCGGGAATGGGGAGATACGCAGTATTTT
CAEGREWGDTQYF
>NA|TRBJ1-2|TRBV5-1|few
TGCGCCAGCAGCGCCGGGATGGGGCACCTCTATGGCTACACCTTC
CASSAGMGHLYGYTF
>NA|TRBJ2-5|TRBV12-3/TRBV12-4|few
TGTGCCAGTAGGGACGGTCCACGGGAGACCCAGTACTTC
CASRDGPRETQYF
>NA|TRBJ1-5|TRBV6-5|few
TGTGCCAGCAGGGCAGGGTCTGGCCAGCCCCAGCATTTT
CASRAGSGQPQHF
>NA|TRBJ1-2|TRBV29-1|few
TGCAGCGTTGAAGTTGACACTTTCCGTGGCTACACCTTC
CSVEVDTFRGYTF
>TRBD2|TRBJ2-3|TRBV20-1|few
TGCAGTGCTAGACTAGCGGGGACATGGGAAGATACGCAGTATTTT
CSARLAGTWEDTQYF
>TRBD1|TRBJ1-6|TRBV12-5|few
TGTGCTAGTGGTTCTGACAGGGTACAATCACCCCTCCACTTT
CASGSDRVQSPLHF
>NA|TRBJ2-7|TRBV4-3|few
TGCGCCAGCAGCCAAGATTTGGGATTCTACGAGCAGTACTTC
CASSQDLGFYEQYF
>NA|TRBJ2-7|TRBV6-5|NA
TGTGCCAGCAGTTACTCCCGATGGGGTGGAGACTACGAGCAGTACTTC
CASSYSRWGGDYEQYF
>NA|TRBJ1-5|TRBV4-2|many
TGTGCCAGCAGCCTGGCTTTCCAGGGATCAGGTCAGCCCCAGCATTTT
CASSLAFQGSGQPQHF
>NA|TRBJ2-2|TRBV27|NA
TGTGCCAGCAGTGTTCAGGGTTCCGGGGAGCTGTTTTTT
CASSVQGSGELFF
>NA|TRBJ1-6|TRBV4-3|NA
TGCGCCAGCAGCCAAGGGCCCGGGGTCGCCTATAATTCACCCCTCCACTTT
CASSQGPGVAYNSPLHF
>TRBD1|TRBJ2-7|TRBV9|NA
TGTGCCAGCAGCGTCCGGGACAGGGCCCACGAGCAGTACTTC
CASSVRDRAHEQYF
>NA|TRBJ1-6|TRBV20-1|few
TGCAGTGCTAGAGGGGGGAGCTCCTATAATTCACCCCTCCACTTT
CSARGGSSYNSPLHF
>TRBD2|TRBJ2-1|TRBV24-1|NA
TGTGCCACCAGTGACACGACTAGCGGGGGTGAGCAGTTCTTC
CATSDTTSGGEQFF
>NA|TRBJ1-1|TRBV5-1|many
TGCGCCAGCAGCTCGGACGGGAACACTGAAGCTTTCTTT
CASSSDGNTEAFF